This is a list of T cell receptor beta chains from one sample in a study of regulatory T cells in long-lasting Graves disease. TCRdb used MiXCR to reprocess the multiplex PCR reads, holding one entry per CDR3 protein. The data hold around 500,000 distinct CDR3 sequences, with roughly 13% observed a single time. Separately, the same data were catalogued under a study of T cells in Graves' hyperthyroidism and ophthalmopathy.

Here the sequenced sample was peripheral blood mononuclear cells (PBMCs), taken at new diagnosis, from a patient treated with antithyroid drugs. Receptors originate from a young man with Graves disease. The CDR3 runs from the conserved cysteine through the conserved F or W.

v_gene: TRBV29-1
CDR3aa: CSGENNEQFF

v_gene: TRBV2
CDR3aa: CASSERRSGRAYSYEQYF

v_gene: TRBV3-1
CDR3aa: CASSQGGRQETQYF

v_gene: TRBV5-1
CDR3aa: CASSRRGDFNYGYTF

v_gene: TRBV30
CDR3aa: CAWSVLAPYNEQFF

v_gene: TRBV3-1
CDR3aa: CASSITSGSSEQFF

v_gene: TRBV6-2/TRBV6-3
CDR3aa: CASSALVAATTEQFF

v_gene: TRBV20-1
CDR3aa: CSARDLSGRYEQYF

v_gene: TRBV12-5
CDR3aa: CASGGDRAGELFF

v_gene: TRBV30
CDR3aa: CAWSVGKDGYTF

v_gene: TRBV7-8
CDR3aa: CASSLGAYTDTQYF

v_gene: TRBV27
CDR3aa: CASSLMAGHQPQHF

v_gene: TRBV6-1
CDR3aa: CASRPQREGWELFF

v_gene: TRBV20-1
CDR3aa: CSAPLSGRDEQFF

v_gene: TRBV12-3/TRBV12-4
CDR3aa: CASSFGFGNLAGGLHYYEQYF

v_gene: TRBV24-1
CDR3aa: CATSDTPGGHKETQYF

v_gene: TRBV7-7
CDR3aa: CASSPVGGTYNEQFF

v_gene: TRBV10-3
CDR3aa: CAISEPGLAGGLAKNIQYF

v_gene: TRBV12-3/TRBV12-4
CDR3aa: CASSLAGASTGELFF

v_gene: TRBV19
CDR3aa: CASSIYRLSSGANVLTF

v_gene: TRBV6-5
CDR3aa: CASSYGPDEQFF

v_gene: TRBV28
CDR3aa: CASSLRGRVFTEAFF

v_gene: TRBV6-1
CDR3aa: CASSRDRGYQETQYF

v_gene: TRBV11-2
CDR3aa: CASSVSLPYEQYF

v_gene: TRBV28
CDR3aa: CASSLLGGEEWDRGSKNIQYF

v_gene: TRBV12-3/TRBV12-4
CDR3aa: CASRIGTAGDGYTF

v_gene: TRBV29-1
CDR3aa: CSVAPPEGSHEQYF

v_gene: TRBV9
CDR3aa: CASSTPQGARMNTEAFF

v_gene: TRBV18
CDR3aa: CASSNRQGRQPQHF

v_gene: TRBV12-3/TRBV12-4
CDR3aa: CASSPATGGGYTF

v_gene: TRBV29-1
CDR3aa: CSVGAALGNTIYF

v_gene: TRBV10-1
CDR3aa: CASSSGTSGNNEQFF

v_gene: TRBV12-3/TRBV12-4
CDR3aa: CASSPSLTYEQYF

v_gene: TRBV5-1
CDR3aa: CATRPGGDETQYF

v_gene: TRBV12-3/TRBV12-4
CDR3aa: CASSLALAGGLYF

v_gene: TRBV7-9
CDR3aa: CASITLGGRLGGAYEQYF

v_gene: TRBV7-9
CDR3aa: CASSPGTRGGYEQYF

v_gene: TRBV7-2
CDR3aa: CASSFSSGSGSYEQYF

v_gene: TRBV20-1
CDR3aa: CSARGWAYNEQFF

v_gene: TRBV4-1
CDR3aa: CASSHPGREQYF

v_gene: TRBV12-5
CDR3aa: CASGPSPTGTNYGYTF

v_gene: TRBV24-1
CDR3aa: CATSDVGREYSYNEQFF

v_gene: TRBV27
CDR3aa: CASSPGTSGSPPPYNEQFF

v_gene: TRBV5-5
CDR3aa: CASSVGDRGLQPQHF

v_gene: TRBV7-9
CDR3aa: CASSSGLAGTADNEQFF

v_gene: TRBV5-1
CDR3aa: CASSKTRDSPLHF

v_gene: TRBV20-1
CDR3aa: CSARQGWVDSPLHF

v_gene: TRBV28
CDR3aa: CASSSLAGGPGETQYF

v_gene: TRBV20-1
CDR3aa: CSARDITGGDQPQHF

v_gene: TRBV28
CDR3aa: CASSLETSNEQFF

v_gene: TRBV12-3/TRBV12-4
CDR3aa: CATTRAPSQPQHF

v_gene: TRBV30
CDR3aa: CAWSVSTYEQCF

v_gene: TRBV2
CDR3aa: CASSSTRRGTGELFF